Listed below are T cell receptor beta chains from one sample, sequenced in a study of blood T cell repertoires in COVID-19. The data were produced by immunoSEQ multiplex PCR, yet TCRdb's version contains in-frame clones alone and is incomplete. Here the sample spans fewer than 500,000 clones, 85% to 90% being singletons. Sequencing was performed on PBMCs or T cells enriched from blood (not recorded which). The source of these receptors is a woman in her twenties or thirties with acute COVID-19. CDR3s include the opening cysteine and the closing phenylalanine or tryptophan.

length: 16
V: TRBV3-1/TRBV3-2
J: TRBJ2-1
CDR3: CASSPGGGPGGNEQFF

length: 15
V: TRBV5-1
J: TRBJ1-3
CDR3: CASSQGQPSGNTIYF

length: 13
V: TRBV18
J: TRBJ1-5
CDR3: CASSQSGNQPQHF

length: 18
V: TRBV7-9
J: TRBJ2-6
CDR3: CASSLEDRAFSGANVLTF

length: 13
V: TRBV29-1
J: TRBJ2-7
CDR3: CSVVDRSSYEQYF

length: 18
V: TRBV4-1
J: TRBJ1-4
CDR3: CASSQDVTGGRTNEKLFF

length: 14
V: TRBV7-3
J: TRBJ2-1
CDR3: CASSHGSGNNEQFF

length: 15
V: TRBV30
J: TRBJ2-7
CDR3: CAWRGGSASEYEQYF

length: 13
V: TRBV27
J: TRBJ1-5
CDR3: CASSWDRGKPQHF

length: 16
V: TRBV5-4
J: TRBJ2-2
CDR3: CASSLVQGARNGELFF

length: 12
V: TRBV5-1
J: TRBJ1-2
CDR3: CASSARGYGYTF

length: 14
V: TRBV7-9
J: TRBJ2-7
CDR3: CASSSGKGVYEQYF

length: 15
V: TRBV7-3
J: TRBJ2-1
CDR3: CASSLIQGLGNEQFF

length: 14
V: TRBV19
J: TRBJ2-7
CDR3: CASSISGGAEEQYF

length: 14
V: TRBV7-9
J: TRBJ1-2
CDR3: CASSIGQGAYGYTF

length: 12
V: TRBV24-1
J: TRBJ2-1
CDR3: CATSDPRDKQFF

length: 15
V: TRBV4-1
J: TRBJ1-1
CDR3: CASSQVDRTNTEAFF

length: 16
V: TRBV24-1
J: TRBJ2-1
CDR3: CATSDASEGRANEQFF

length: 12
V: TRBV28
J: TRBJ2-5
CDR3: CASGDRGETQYF

length: 16
V: TRBV7-8
J: TRBJ1-5
CDR3: CASSRDRGFSNQPQHF

length: 15
V: TRBV5-5
J: TRBJ2-1
CDR3: CASSKTGVAVDEQFF

length: 15
V: TRBV2
J: TRBJ1-5
CDR3: CASGPSLGRDQPQHF

length: 13
V: TRBV6-5
J: TRBJ1-2
CDR3: CASRTGSGYGYTF

length: 15
V: TRBV3-1/TRBV3-2
J: TRBJ2-3
CDR3: CASSQVRTTTDTQYF

length: 14
V: TRBV3-1/TRBV3-2
J: TRBJ1-1
CDR3: CASSHGTGKYEAFF

length: 14
V: TRBV6-5
J: TRBJ1-2
CDR3: CASSFRQGASHGTF

length: 19
V: TRBV4-2
J: TRBJ1-4
CDR3: CASSLGDRGRVPTNEKLFF

length: 15
V: TRBV6-5
J: TRBJ1-1
CDR3: CASSYRTGGGTEAFF

length: 14
V: TRBV2
J: TRBJ1-4
CDR3: CASRDTGGYEKLFF

length: 13
V: TRBV11-2
J: TRBJ1-1
CDR3: CASSFSTNTEAFF

length: 15
V: TRBV18
J: TRBJ1-1
CDR3: CASSPGGFGNTEAFF

length: 16
V: TRBV7-9
J: TRBJ1-4
CDR3: CASSLSVREDVEKLFF

length: 16
V: TRBV9
J: TRBJ2-4
CDR3: CASSKRDRLAKNIQYF

length: 15
V: TRBV7-9
J: TRBJ2-7
CDR3: CASSPLGGGIYEQYF

length: 15
V: TRBV5-1
J: TRBJ1-1
CDR3: CASSLGGTVNTEAFF

length: 16
V: TRBV5-1
J: TRBJ1-6
CDR3: CASKDALSSYNSPLHF

length: 13
V: TRBV7-9
J: TRBJ1-1
CDR3: CASSSIRGAEAFF

length: 16
V: TRBV9
J: TRBJ1-5
CDR3: CASSAGTGNSNQPQHF

length: 15
V: TRBV14
J: TRBJ2-7
CDR3: CASSQGAGGSYEQYF